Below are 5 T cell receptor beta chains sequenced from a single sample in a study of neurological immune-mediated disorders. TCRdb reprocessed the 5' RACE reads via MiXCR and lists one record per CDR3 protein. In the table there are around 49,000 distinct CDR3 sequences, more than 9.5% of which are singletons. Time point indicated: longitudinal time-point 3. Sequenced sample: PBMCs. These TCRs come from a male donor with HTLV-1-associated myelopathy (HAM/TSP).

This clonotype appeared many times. The CDR3 coding sequence is TGTGCCAGCAGTTCACGCCAAGGGGGTAGTGCTTTCTTT. Its translation is CASSSRQGGSAFF. The V gene is TRBV12-3 or TRBV12-4, the J gene TRBJ1-1; possibly TRBD1 for D (6 bases). The length of the CDR3 is 13 residues. Trimming pared 4 bases from V and 11 bases from J, leaving 17 bases between.

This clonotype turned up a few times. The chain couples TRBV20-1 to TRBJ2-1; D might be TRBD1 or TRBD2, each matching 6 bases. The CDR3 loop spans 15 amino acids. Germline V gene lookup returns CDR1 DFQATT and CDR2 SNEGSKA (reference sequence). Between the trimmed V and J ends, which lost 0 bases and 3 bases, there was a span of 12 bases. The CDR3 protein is CSARDLGGVYNEQFF. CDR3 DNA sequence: TGCAGTGCTAGAGATCTGGGGGGCGTCTACAATGAGCAGTTCTTC.

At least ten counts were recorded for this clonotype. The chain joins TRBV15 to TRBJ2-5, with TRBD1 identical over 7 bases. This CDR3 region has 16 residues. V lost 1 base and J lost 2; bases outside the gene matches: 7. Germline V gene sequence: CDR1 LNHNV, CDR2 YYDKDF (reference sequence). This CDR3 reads CATSRGQTGEQETQYF. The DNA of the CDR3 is TGTGCCACCAGCAGAGGACAAACAGGGGAGCAAGAGACCCAGTACTTC.

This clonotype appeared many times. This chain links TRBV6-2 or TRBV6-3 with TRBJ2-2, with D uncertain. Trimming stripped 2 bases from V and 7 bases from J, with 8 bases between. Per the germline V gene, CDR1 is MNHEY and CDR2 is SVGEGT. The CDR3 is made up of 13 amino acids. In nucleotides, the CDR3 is TGTGCCAGCAGTTACCTAGGGCACGGGGAGCTGTTTTTT. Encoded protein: CASSYLGHGELFF.

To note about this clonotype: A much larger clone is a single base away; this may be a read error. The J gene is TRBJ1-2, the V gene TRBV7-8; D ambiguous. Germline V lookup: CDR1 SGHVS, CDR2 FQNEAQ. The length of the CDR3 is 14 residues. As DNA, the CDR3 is TGTGCCAACAGCTCCCATCCGGGCTCTAAGGGCGGCACCTTC. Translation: CANSSHPGSKGGTF. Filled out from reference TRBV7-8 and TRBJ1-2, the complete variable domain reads GAGVSQSPRYKVAKRGQDVALRCDPISGHVSLFWYQQALGQGPEFLTYFQNEAQLDKSGLPSDRFFAERPEGSVSTLKIQRTQQEDSAVYLCANSSHPGSKGGTFGSGTRLTVV.